This T cell receptor beta chain originates from a study of T cells expressing NK-cell markers. Study-level information: Cells sorted as CD3+CD56+NKG2C+, CD3+CD56+NKG2C- and CD3+CD56-NKG2C+ T cells supplied the TCR beta repertoires. Among eight sequenced donors, seven carried HCMV seropositivity while one was seronegative.

Comments on this clonotype: The antigen remains unidentified.

This CDR3 region has 15 residues. Germline CDR1 is MGHRA and CDR2 is YSYEKL. General study results and limits: Whether expanded NKG2C+ T cell clones were HCMV specific stayed uncertain.

TCRdb reprocessed the 5' RACE reads and stores each CDR3 protein as one record, lacking DNA. This sample's table reports about 540,000 distinct CDR3 sequences. This clonotype was obtained from a man younger than 30 in good health. The chain is built from TRBV4-1 and TRBJ1-4. The specimen was blood T cells: a sorted CD56 or NKG2C T cell subset, CD4+ or CD8+ T cells, or bulk PBMC T cells (not recorded which). CDR3 sequence reads: CASSHPLRGNEKLFF.